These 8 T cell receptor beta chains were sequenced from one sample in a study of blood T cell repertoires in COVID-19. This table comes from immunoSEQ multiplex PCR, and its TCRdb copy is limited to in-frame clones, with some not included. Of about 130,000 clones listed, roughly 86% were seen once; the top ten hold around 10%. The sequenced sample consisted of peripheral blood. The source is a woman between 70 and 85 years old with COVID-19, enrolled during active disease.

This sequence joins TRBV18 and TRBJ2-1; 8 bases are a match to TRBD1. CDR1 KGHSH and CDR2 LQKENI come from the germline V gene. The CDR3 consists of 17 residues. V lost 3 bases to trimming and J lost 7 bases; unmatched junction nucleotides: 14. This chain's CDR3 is CASSPPGAGGLGNEQFF. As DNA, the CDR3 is TGTGCCAGCTCACCCCCCGGGGCAGGGGGCCTTGGGAATGAGCAGTTCTTC. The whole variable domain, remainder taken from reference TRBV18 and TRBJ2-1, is NAGVMQNPRHLVRRRGQEARLRCSPMKGHSHVYWYRQLPEEGLKFMVYLQKENIIDESGMPKERFSAEFPKEGPSILRIQQVVRGDSAAYFCASSPPGAGGLGNEQFFGPGTRLTVL.

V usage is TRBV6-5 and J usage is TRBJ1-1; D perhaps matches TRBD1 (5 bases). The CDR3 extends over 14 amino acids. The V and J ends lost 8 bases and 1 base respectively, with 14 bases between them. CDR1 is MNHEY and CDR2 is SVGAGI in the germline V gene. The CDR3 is CASGISGGNTEAFF. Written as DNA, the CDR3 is TGTGCCAGCGGAATAAGCGGGGGGAACACTGAAGCTTTCTTT.

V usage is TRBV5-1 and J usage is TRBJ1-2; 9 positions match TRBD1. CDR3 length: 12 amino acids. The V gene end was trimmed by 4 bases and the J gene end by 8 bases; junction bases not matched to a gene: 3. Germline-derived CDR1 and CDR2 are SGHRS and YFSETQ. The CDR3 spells CASSPGQGGYTF. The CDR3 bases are TGCGCCAGCAGCCCGGGACAGGGCGGCTACACCTTC.

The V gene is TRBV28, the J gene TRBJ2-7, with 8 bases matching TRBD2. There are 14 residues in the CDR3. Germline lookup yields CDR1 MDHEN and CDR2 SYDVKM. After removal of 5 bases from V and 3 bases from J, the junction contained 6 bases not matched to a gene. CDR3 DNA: TGTGCCAGCAGTGGGACTAGAAGTTACTACGAGCAGTACTTC. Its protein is CASSGTRSYYEQYF.

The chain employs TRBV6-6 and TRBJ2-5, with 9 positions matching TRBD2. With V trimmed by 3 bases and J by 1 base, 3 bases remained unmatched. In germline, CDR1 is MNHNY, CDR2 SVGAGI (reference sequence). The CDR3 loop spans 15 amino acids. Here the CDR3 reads CASSYSGGFQETQYF. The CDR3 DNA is TGTGCCAGCAGTTATAGCGGGGGTTTCCAAGAGACCCAGTACTTC.

CDR3 protein: CASSEQGALGTEAFF. The CDR3 DNA reads TGTGCCAGCAGTGAACAGGGGGCCTTGGGAACTGAAGCTTTCTTT. The genes are TRBV2 and TRBJ1-1, with 8 bases that match TRBD1. Germline values: CDR1 SNHLY, CDR2 FYNNEI. Losses at the gene ends were 2 bases for V and 5 bases for J; bases not matched to a gene: 7. The CDR3 consists of 15 residues.

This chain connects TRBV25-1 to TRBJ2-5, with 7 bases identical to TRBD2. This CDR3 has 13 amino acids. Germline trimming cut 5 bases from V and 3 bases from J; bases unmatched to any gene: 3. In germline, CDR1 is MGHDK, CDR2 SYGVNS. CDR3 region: CASSKSGEETQYF. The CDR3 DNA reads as TGTGCCAGCAGTAAGAGCGGGGAAGAGACCCAGTACTTC. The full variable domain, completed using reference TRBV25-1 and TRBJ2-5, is EADIYQTPRYLVIGTGKKITLECSQTMGHDKMYWYQQDPGMELHLIHYSYGVNSTEKGDLSSESTVSRIRTEHFPLTLESARPSHTSQYLCASSKSGEETQYFGPGTRLLVL.

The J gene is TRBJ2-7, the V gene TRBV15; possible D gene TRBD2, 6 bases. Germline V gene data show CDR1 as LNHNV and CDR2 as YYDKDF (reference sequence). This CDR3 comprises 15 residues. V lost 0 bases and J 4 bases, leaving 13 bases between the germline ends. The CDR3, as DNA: TGTGCCACCAGCAGAGATAGGTTCGGGGGATACGAGCAGTACTTC. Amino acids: CATSRDRFGGYEQYF.